This entry lists 21 T cell receptor beta chains sequenced from one sample in a study of CD8+ T cells in alopecia areata. The treatment denotes: oral pan-JAK inhibitor, 5-10 mg twice daily. Following extraction, RNA underwent reverse transcription to cDNA, which served as the sequencing template. Data came from immunoSEQ multiplex PCR; TCRdb stores just in-frame clones and leaves some out. Of around 100,000 clones listed, roughly 50% are singletons. Sequenced here: CD8+ T cells sorted from blood, sampled at week 24, from a patient treated with tofacitinib. The source is a human donor with alopecia areata.

The V gene is TRBV10-3, the J gene TRBJ1-2; D possibly corresponds to TRBD1 (6 bases). Trimming removed 2 bases at V and 5 bases at J, with 18 bases between. The CDR3 extends over 16 amino acids. CDR1 is ENHRY, CDR2 SYGVKD, per germline. For the CDR3, the DNA is TGTGCCATCAGTGAGAAGAAATCGGACAGATTTTATGGCTACACCTTC. Its protein is CAISEKKSDRFYGYTF.

The V call is TRBV27, the J call TRBJ2-7; the D call may be TRBD1 or TRBD2 (5 bases each). This CDR3 comprises 19 residues. Germline V gene data show CDR1 as MNHEY and CDR2 as SMNVEV (reference sequence). V was shortened by 7 bases and J by 1 base, with 29 bases between the two germline ends. The CDR3 DNA is TGTGCCAGCACCCCATCGACCGGGCCGGCCAGGGAGCTATCCTACGAGCAGTACTTC. Its protein is CASTPSTGPARELSYEQYF.

This rearrangement joins TRBV11-2 to TRBJ2-5; D ambiguous. There are 14 residues in the CDR3. Deletions cut 4 bases from V and 4 bases from J, with 13 bases between. Germline CDR1 SGHAT, CDR2 FQNNGV. In nucleotides, the CDR3 is TGTGCCAGCAGCTCCCCGACGAGTCTAGAGACCCAGTACTTC. It encodes CASSSPTSLETQYF.

The chain recombines TRBV19 with TRBJ1-5; no reliable D call. The CDR3 covers 15 residues. Germline values: CDR1 LNHDA, CDR2 SQIVND (reference sequence). V was clipped by 5 bases and J by 0 bases, with 11 bases between them. Written as DNA, the CDR3 is TGTGCCAGTAGTCCAGCCCCTTATAGCAATCAGCCCCAGCATTTT. The encoded protein is CASSPAPYSNQPQHF.

A few counts support this clone. The chain uses TRBV10-1 and TRBJ2-1, with D perhaps matching TRBD1 (6 bases). Germline CDR1 WNHNN, CDR2 SYGVQD (reference sequence). The CDR3 runs to 14 residues. The ends were cut back, 8 bases at V and 6 bases at J, with 17 bases in the middle. CDR3 protein: CASGVRTDPNEQFF. The CDR3 region has the DNA TGCGCCAGCGGGGTTCGGACAGACCCCAATGAGCAGTTCTTC.

As concerns this clone: The junction does not match germline at one end; this may be a read error. This chain joins TRBV14 and TRBJ2-3; D possibly matches TRBD1 or TRBD2 (6 bases each). CDR3 size: 13 residues. Looked up from germline, CDR1 is SGHDN and CDR2 is FVKESK. For the CDR3, the DNA is TGTGCCAGCAGCCTAGCGACGGGCGGGGACATGCATTTT. Its protein product is CASSLATGGDMHF.

J is TRBJ2-3 and V is TRBV9; 7 bases match TRBD2. The V and J ends lost 4 bases and 0 bases, in that order; junction bases with no gene match: 2. The CDR3 runs to 14 residues. Germline CDR1 is SGDLS and CDR2 is YYNGEE. CDR3: CASSHGGSTDTQYF. The CDR3 nucleotides read TGTGCCAGCAGCCACGGGGGGAGCACAGATACGCAGTATTTT. Full variable domain (outside the CDR3, taken from reference TRBV9 and TRBJ2-3): DSGVTQTPKHLITATGQRVTLRCSPRSGDLSVYWYQQSLDQGLQFLIQYYNGEERAKGNILERFSAQQFPDLHSELNLSSLELGDSALYFCASSHGGSTDTQYFGPGTRLTVL.

The V and J genes are TRBV4-1 and TRBJ1-5, with no clear D. CDR1 and CDR2 from the germline V gene are MGHRA and YSYEKL. The CDR3 totals 15 residues. The ends were cut back, 2 bases at V and 0 bases at J, with 8 bases in the middle. The DNA for the CDR3 is TGCGCCAGCAGCCAACACACGAGTAGCAATCAGCCCCAGCATTTT. This encodes CASSQHTSSNQPQHF.

The V gene is TRBV19, the J gene TRBJ1-1; D is undetermined. Germline V CDR1 and CDR2: LNHDA, SQIVND (reference sequence). V dropped 5 bases and J dropped 0 bases, with 10 bases sitting between them. The CDR3 contains 14 residues. The DNA for the CDR3 is TGTGCCAGTAGTGTTGATCCAATGAACACTGAAGCTTTCTTT. Translated: CASSVDPMNTEAFF.

J is TRBJ2-3 and V is TRBV7-9; possibly TRBD1 for D (6 bases). Germline V gene lookup returns CDR1 SEHNR and CDR2 FQNEAQ (reference sequence). V dropped 3 bases and J dropped 2 bases, with 15 bases sitting between them. There are 16 residues in the CDR3. Written as DNA, the CDR3 is TGTGCCAGCAGCTTCAGACCCCGGGACACCACAGATACGCAGTATTTT. Translation: CASSFRPRDTTDTQYF.

V is TRBV7-2 and J is TRBJ2-3, with 10 bases aligning to TRBD2. Germline V lookup: CDR1 SGHTA, CDR2 FQGNSA. This CDR3 contains 17 residues. The V gene end was trimmed by 1 base and the J gene end by 0 bases; junction bases not matched to a gene: 4. The CDR3 DNA reads TGTGCCAGCAGCTTAGTGATTAGCGGGGGGAGCACAGATACGCAGTATTTT. Encoded protein: CASSLVISGGSTDTQYF.

As for this clone: Likely a read error: the CDR3 ends without its conserved phenylalanine or tryptophan. The chain uses TRBV7-9 and TRBJ2-4; D might be TRBD2 (6 bases). The CDR3 totals 15 residues. Germline CDR1 is SEHNR and CDR2 is FQNEAQ (reference sequence). V was cut by 5 bases and J by 8 bases, with 19 bases left in between. This CDR3 is CASSPAVGGVDIQYY. CDR3 DNA sequence: TGTGCCAGCAGCCCCGCGGTCGGAGGGGTTGACATTCAGTACTAC.

The chain has TRBV5-4 and TRBJ1-4; D not certain. Looked up from germline, CDR1 is SGHNT and CDR2 is YYREEE (reference sequence). The ends were cut back, 4 bases at V and 5 bases at J, with 12 bases in the middle. The CDR3 totals 14 residues. The CDR3 loop reads CASSPDGSNEKLFF. CDR3 nucleotides: TGTGCCAGCAGCCCTGACGGGTCGAATGAAAAACTGTTTTTT.

This clone has a handful of counts. The chain joins TRBV30 to TRBJ2-1, with D possibly being TRBD1 (6 bases). The ends were cut back, 6 bases at V and 5 bases at J, with 14 bases in the middle. The length of the CDR3 is 13 residues. The germline CDR1 and CDR2 sequences are GTSNPN and SVGIG (reference sequence). This CDR3 reads CACKRDIHNEQFF. The CDR3 DNA is TGTGCCTGTAAGAGGGACATCCACAATGAGCAGTTCTTC.

The gene calls are TRBV7-8 and TRBJ2-5; maybe TRBD2 (6 bases). The CDR3 length is 14 residues. V lost 4 bases and J 2 bases, leaving 11 bases between the germline ends. Germline CDR1 is SGHVS and CDR2 is FQNEAQ. The CDR3 loop reads CASSSGGSQETQYF. As DNA, the CDR3 is TGTGCCAGCAGCTCCGGGGGTTCGCAAGAGACCCAGTACTTC.

This clone was seen a handful of times. In DNA form, the CDR3 reads TGTGCCTGGAGCGGGACTAGCGGGGGGGCCAAGGACAATGAGCAGTTCTTC. Its translation is CAWSGTSGGAKDNEQFF. This chain uses TRBV30 with TRBJ2-1; 16 bases match TRBD2. The V segment lost 3 bases and the J segment 5 bases; nucleotides outside the gene matches: 7. CDR1 GTSNPN and CDR2 SVGIG come from the germline V gene (reference sequence). This CDR3 is built from 17 residues.

The DNA of the CDR3 is TGTGCCACCAGCGCCGACAGGGATTACTCTGGAAACACCATATATTTT. Protein: CATSADRDYSGNTIYF. The chain uses TRBV15 and TRBJ1-3; 7 bases fit TRBD1. Per the germline V gene, CDR1 is LNHNV and CDR2 is YYDKDF (reference sequence). The CDR3 is 16 amino acids. The J segment lost 0 bases and the V segment lost 5 bases, leaving 7 bases of the junction unmatched.

The chain employs TRBV5-6 and TRBJ2-7; maybe TRBD1 (5 bases). The CDR3 runs to 14 residues. Trimming pared 1 base from V and 2 bases from J, leaving 10 bases between. Germline V gene lookup returns CDR1 SGHDT and CDR2 YYEEEE. The CDR3 bases are TGTGCCAGCAGCTTGAGCCAGGGCCCCTACGAGCAGTACTTC. This gives the protein CASSLSQGPYEQYF.

This sequence joins TRBV25-1 and TRBJ1-4, with no clear D. Germline V gene sequence: CDR1 MGHDK, CDR2 SYGVNS. The CDR3 is 14 residues long. V lost 5 bases and J 5 bases, leaving 12 bases between the germline ends. The CDR3: CASSITSENEKLFF. The DNA of the CDR3 is TGTGCCAGCAGTATCACCAGTGAAAATGAAAAACTGTTTTTT.

The gene calls are TRBV5-1 and TRBJ1-1; D not resolved. Germline V gives CDR1 SGHRS, CDR2 YFSETQ. The CDR3 runs 12 residues. V was clipped by 1 base and J by 8 bases, with 9 bases between them. As DNA, the CDR3 is TGCGCCAGCAGCTTGCCGTCGGGAGAAGCTTTCTTT. This encodes CASSLPSGEAFF.

V usage is TRBV5-1 and J usage is TRBJ2-5; D tentatively reads TRBD1 or TRBD2 (5 bases each). Germline V gives CDR1 SGHRS, CDR2 YFSETQ. The V end lost 4 bases, the J end lost 4 bases, and 14 bases lay between the germline ends. There are 14 residues in the CDR3. The CDR3 sequence: CASSPRGETETQYF. CDR3 DNA sequence: TGCGCCAGCAGCCCGAGAGGGGAGACAGAGACCCAGTACTTC.